This T cell receptor (beta chain) was identified during a study of CD8 T cells in Susac syndrome. Study results and limitations: The relatively small number of individuals in the TCR sequencing and HLA analysis was acknowledged by the study.

About this clonotype itself: The antigen is not known.

Sequencing of TCR beta drew on CD8+ and CD4+ T cells from blood. In the multiple sclerosis control group, patients were treatment-naive and had stable or active relapsing-remitting disease. The CD8+ and CD4+ T cells were negatively isolated, with the TEMRA cells enriched by FACS. In germline, CDR1 is MNHEY, CDR2 SVGEGT. Trimming took 7 bases from V and 4 from J, leaving 17 bases between them. The CDR3 runs 15 residues. The authors reverse transcribed about 0.5 to 1 ug RNA with random hexamers. TCRdb independently ran MiXCR on the immunoSEQ multiplex PCR reads; one entry per CDR3 protein. The repertoire holds roughly 80,000 distinct CDR3 sequences, with about 91% as singletons.

The receptor's source is a human donor with multiple sclerosis. The source material was CD8+ T cells from PBMCs. The chain links TRBV6-2 or TRBV6-3 to TRBJ2-1; D unclear. The CDR3 region is CASTNRAVLYNEQFF. CDR3 nucleotide sequence: TGTGCCAGCACAAACCGGGCCGTCCTATACAATGAGCAGTTCTTC.